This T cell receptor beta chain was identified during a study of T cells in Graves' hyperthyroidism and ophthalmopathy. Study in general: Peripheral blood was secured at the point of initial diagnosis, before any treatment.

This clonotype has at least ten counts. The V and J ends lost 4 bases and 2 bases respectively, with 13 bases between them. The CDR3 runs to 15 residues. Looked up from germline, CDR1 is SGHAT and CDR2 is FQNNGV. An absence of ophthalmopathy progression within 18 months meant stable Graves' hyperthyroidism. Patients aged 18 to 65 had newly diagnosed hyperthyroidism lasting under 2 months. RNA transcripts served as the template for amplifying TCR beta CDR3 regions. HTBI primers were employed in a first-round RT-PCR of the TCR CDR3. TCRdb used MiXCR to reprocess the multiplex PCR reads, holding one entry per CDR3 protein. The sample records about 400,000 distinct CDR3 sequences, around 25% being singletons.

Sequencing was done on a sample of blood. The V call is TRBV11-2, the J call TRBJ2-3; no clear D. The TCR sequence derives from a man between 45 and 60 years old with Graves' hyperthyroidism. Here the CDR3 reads CASSSLWADTDTQYF. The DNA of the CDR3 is TGTGCCAGCAGCTCCCTCTGGGCTGACACAGATACGCAGTATTTT.